The clone carrying this T cell receptor (beta chain) has only a few counts. Its antigen is undetermined. This entry comes from a study of identical twins. The study, taken as a whole, reports: Researchers reported weaker excess twin sharing in beta out-of-frame sequences.

A universal primer site was incorporated via template switching, and the cDNA contained unique molecular identifiers. TCRdb re-called the 5' RACE reads with MiXCR, one entry per CDR3 protein. The sample consists of some 900,000 distinct CDR3 sequences, roughly an eighth of them appearing once. This CDR3 has 13 residues. Germline trimming cut 3 bases from V and 4 bases from J; bases unmatched to any gene: 4. CDR1 DFQATT and CDR2 SNEGSKA come from the germline V gene (reference sequence). This sample was shared with a second study, whose subject was yellow fever vaccine responses in identical twins.

This clonotype was sampled from a woman aged 18-30 years in good health. The chain combines TRBV20-1 with TRBJ1-2; TRBD1 matches 8 bases. The sample was PBMCs. The CDR3 DNA reads TGCAGTGCTAGGACAGGGGAGGTCTATGGCTACACCTTC. As protein: CSARTGEVYGYTF.